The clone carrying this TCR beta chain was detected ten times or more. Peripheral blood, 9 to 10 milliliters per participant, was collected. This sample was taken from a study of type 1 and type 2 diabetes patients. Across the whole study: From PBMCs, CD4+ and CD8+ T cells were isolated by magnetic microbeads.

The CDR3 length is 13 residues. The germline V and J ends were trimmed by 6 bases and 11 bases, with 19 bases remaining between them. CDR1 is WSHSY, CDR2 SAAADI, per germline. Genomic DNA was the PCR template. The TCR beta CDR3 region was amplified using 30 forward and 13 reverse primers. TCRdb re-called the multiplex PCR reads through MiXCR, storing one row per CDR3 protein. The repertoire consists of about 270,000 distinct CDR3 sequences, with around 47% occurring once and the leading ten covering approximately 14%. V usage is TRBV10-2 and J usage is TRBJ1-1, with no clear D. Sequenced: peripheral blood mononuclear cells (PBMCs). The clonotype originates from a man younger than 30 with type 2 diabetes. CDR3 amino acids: CASSLKSRHLAFF. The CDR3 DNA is TGCGCCAGCAGCCTGAAATCCAGACATCTTGCTTTCTTT.